Presented here are 10 T cell receptor beta chains from one specimen sequenced in a study of blood T cells in healthy people across ages. It was with a sample-barcoded 5' primer and a J-beta primer mix that a second PCR of about 6 to 12 cycles was run. TCRdb reprocessed the 5' RACE reads with MiXCR, giving one entry per CDR3 protein. The data show hundreds of thousands of distinct CDR3 sequences, around two fifths seen once. The sequenced material came from blood. The receptors here all came from a man in his sixties in good health.

V usage is TRBV19 and J usage is TRBJ2-1; 8 bases match TRBD2. The CDR3 spans 16 residues. J lost 6 bases, V lost 5 bases, and 12 bases had no gene match. Germline CDR1 and CDR2: LNHDA and SQIVND (reference sequence). Written as DNA, the CDR3 is TGTGCCAGTAGTGCTCGCGGGGGCGGGGGGCTCAATGAGCAGTTCTTC. Its protein product is CASSARGGGGLNEQFF. The variable domain in full, with the rest retrieved from reference TRBV19 and TRBJ2-1, is DGGITQSPKYLFRKEGQNVTLSCEQNLNHDAMYWYRQDPGQGLRLIYYSQIVNDFQKGDIAEGYSVSREKKESFPLTVTSAQKNPTAFYLCASSARGGGGLNEQFFGPGTRLTVL.

The table lists this clonotype with many counts. The chain has TRBV11-2 and TRBJ2-5; 11 nucleotides line up with TRBD2. From germline, CDR1 is SGHAT and CDR2 FQNNGV. This CDR3 spans 15 amino acids. V lost 3 bases and J lost 2; bases outside the gene matches: 2. CDR3 sequence (DNA): TGTGCCAGCAGCTTCGGGACTAGCGGACAAGAGACCCAGTACTTC. Its protein is CASSFGTSGQETQYF.

The chain is built from TRBV4-3 and TRBJ2-6; TRBD2 might be the D (6 bases). Trimming left V 1 base short and J 2 bases short, with 15 bases between. The germline V gene has CDR1 LGHNA and CDR2 YSLEER. The CDR3 sequence is 18 residues long. The CDR3 is CASSQATRGVPGANVLTF. The CDR3 DNA follows: TGCGCCAGCAGCCAAGCAACGCGGGGTGTCCCTGGGGCCAACGTCCTGACTTTC.

The chain recombines TRBV11-1 with TRBJ2-1; D is tentatively TRBD1 or TRBD2 (5 bases each). V was cut by 3 bases and J by 1 base, with 13 bases left in between. The CDR3 covers 16 residues. The germline V gene has CDR1 SGHAT and CDR2 FQDESV (reference sequence). The DNA for the CDR3 is TGTGCCAGCAGCTTGGAACGGGGCGCGTCCTACAATGAGCAGTTCTTC. This encodes CASSLERGASYNEQFF.

The chain joins TRBV9 to TRBJ2-7, with 16 nucleotides matching TRBD2. V shed 0 bases, J shed 7 bases, and the junction held 7 bases outside the gene matches. CDR1 is SGDLS, CDR2 YYNGEE, per germline. The CDR3 length is 17 residues. The CDR3 here is CASSVGGTSGGANEQYF. As DNA, the CDR3 is TGTGCCAGCAGCGTAGGTGGGACTAGCGGGGGGGCTAATGAGCAGTACTTC. The whole variable domain, remainder taken from reference TRBV9 and TRBJ2-7, is DSGVTQTPKHLITATGQRVTLRCSPRSGDLSVYWYQQSLDQGLQFLIQYYNGEERAKGNILERFSAQQFPDLHSELNLSSLELGDSALYFCASSVGGTSGGANEQYFGPGTRLTVT.

This clonotype was counted a single time. This sequence joins TRBV4-3 and TRBJ1-4; 10 bases are shared with TRBD1. Trimming took 3 bases from V and 7 from J; bases not matched to a gene: 8. CDR1 is LGHNA, CDR2 YSLEER, per germline. The CDR3 loop spans 16 amino acids. The CDR3 protein is CASSQPPGQGSEKLFF. CDR3 coding DNA: TGCGCCAGCAGCCAGCCCCCGGGACAGGGGAGTGAAAAACTGTTTTTT.

This chain connects TRBV4-3 to TRBJ2-3; D remains unclear. V lost 1 base to trimming and J lost 5 bases, with 10 bases between them. CDR1 LGHNA and CDR2 YSLEER come from the germline V gene. This CDR3 is 14 amino acids long. The CDR3 region has the DNA TGCGCCAGCAGCCAAGTTATCGTAGAAGATACGCAGTATTTT. Amino acids: CASSQVIVEDTQYF.

The J gene is TRBJ2-7, the V gene TRBV7-2; 8 positions agree with TRBD1. Germline V gene lookup returns CDR1 SGHTA and CDR2 FQGNSA. The CDR3 has 15 amino acids. V was pared by 3 bases and J by 4 bases, with 8 bases of the junction left unmatched. The CDR3 DNA reads TGTGCCAGCAGCTTGGACAGGGCCGCTATGTACGAGCAGTACTTC. Protein product: CASSLDRAAMYEQYF.

The chain employs TRBV29-1 and TRBJ2-3; 9 nucleotides match TRBD2. The germline V gene has CDR1 SQVTM and CDR2 ANQGSEA. The length of the CDR3 is 14 residues. The trim removed 7 bases at V and 1 base at J, leaving 6 bases unmatched. CDR3 nucleotides: TGCAGCGCCGGCGGCGGGGGGGGCACAGATACGCAGTATTTT. Protein: CSAGGGGGTDTQYF.

Worth noting for this clonotype: Given a much more abundant clone one base away, this may be a read error. This sequence joins TRBV27 and TRBJ2-3, with TRBD2 matching over 9 bases. The CDR3 length is 14 residues. Looked up from germline, CDR1 is MNHEY and CDR2 is SMNVEV (reference sequence). CDR3 sequence (DNA): TGTGCCAGCAGCCGGGGGACTAGCACAGATATGCAGTATTTT. The encoded protein is CASSRGTSTDMQYF.